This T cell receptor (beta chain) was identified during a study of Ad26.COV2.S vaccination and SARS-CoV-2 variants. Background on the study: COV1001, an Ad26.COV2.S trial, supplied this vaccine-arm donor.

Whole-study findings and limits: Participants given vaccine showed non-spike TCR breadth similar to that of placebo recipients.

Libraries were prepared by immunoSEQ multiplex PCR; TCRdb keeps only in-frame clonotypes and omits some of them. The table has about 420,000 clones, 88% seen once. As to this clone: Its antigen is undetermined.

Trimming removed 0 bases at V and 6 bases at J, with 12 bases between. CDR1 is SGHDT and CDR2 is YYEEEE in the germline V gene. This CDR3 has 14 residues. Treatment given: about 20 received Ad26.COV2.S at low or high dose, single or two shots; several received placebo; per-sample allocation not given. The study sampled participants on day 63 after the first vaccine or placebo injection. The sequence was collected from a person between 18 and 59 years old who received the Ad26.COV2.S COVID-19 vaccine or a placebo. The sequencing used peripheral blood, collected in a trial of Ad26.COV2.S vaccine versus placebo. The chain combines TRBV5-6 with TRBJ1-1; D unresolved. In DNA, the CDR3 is TGTGCCAGCAGCTTGGTGGGGAATGAACCTGAAGCTTTCTTT. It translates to CASSLVGNEPEAFF.